The subject of this entry is one TCR beta chain. Antigen: not known. These data are taken from a study of T cell responses to AZD1222 COVID-19 vaccine. From germline, CDR1 is LGHDT and CDR2 YNNKEL (reference sequence). Trimming stripped 8 bases from V and 5 bases from J, with 18 bases between. This CDR3 contains 14 residues. The data were produced by immunoSEQ multiplex PCR, yet TCRdb's version contains in-frame clones alone and is incomplete. This table has approximately 130,000 clones, approximately 90% appearing once. Study conclusions and caveats: Most donors were white British and more were female, and clonal diversity was possibly underestimated.

The V call is TRBV3-1 (or the pseudogene TRBV3-2), the J call TRBJ1-1, with D possibly being TRBD1 (5 bases). The clonotype comes from an adult who received the AZD1222 COVID-19 vaccine. The specimen comprised peripheral blood, sampled 28 days after the second AZD1222 dose. Here the CDR3 DNA reads TGTGCCAGCGGAACCCCGGGGGGAACGACTGAAGCTTTCTTT. This translates into CASGTPGGTTEAFF.